This T cell receptor (beta chain) was sequenced in a study of CD8+CD57+ T cells in acquired aplastic anemia. On the study more broadly: Sorted CD4+ and CD8+ cells yielded roughly 3.2 ug of DNA on average.

In germline, CDR1 is SNHLY, CDR2 FYNNEI. The ends were cut back, 8 bases at V and 0 bases at J, with 10 bases in the middle. CDR3 length: 13 residues. TCR beta VDJ combinations and CDR3 sequences were profiled from genomic DNA. TCRdb ran MiXCR on the reads and lists one entry per CDR3 protein. The sample includes about 130,000 distinct CDR3 sequences, around 41% of them seen just once. This TCR was sampled from a human donor in good health, serving as a control. The rearrangement joins TRBV2 to TRBJ1-1; no clear D gene. Specimen: sorted CD4+, CD8+, or CD8+CD57+ T cells (not recorded which) from PBMCs. Here the CDR3 reads CASLGHLNTEAFF. CDR3 in DNA: TGTGCCAGCCTCGGCCATTTGAACACTGAAGCTTTCTTT.